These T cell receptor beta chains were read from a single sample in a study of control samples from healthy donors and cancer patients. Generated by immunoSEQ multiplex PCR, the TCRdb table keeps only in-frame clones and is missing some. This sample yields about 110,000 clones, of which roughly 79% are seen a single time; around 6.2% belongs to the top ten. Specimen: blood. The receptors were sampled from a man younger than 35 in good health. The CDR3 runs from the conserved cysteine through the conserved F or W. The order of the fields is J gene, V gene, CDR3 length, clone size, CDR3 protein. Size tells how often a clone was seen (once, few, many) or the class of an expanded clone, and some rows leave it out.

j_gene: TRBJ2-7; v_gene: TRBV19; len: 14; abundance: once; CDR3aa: CASSIGTVAREQYF
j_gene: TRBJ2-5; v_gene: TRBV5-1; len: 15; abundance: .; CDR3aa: CASSADLGAQETQYF
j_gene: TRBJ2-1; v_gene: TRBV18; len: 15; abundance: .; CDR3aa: CASSPSSGGAYEQFF
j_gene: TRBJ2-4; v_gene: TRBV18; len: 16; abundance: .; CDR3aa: CASSPPGSGAKNIQYF
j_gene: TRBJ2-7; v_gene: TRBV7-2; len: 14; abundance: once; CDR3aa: CASSWASGDYEQYF
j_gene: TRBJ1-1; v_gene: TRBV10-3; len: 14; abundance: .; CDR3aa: CAIRGRGQNTEAFF
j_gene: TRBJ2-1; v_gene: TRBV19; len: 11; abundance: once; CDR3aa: CASSIGVIGVF
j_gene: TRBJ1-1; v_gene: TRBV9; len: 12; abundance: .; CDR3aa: CASSLDSPEAFF
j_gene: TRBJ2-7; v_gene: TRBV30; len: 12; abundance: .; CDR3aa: CAWRGSYDEQYF
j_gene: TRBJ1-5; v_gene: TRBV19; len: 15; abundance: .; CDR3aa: CASSIEGEGNQPQHF
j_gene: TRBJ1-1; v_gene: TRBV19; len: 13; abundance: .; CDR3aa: CASSISANTEAFF
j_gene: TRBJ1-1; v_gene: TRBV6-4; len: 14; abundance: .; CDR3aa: CASSDSVGSTEAFF
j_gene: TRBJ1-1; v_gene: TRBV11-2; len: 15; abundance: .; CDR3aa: CASSLDPQGYTEAFF
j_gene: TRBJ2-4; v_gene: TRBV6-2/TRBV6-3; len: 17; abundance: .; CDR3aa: CASSSASGPLAKNIQYF
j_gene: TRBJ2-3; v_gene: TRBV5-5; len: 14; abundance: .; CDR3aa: CASSPLVRTDTQYF
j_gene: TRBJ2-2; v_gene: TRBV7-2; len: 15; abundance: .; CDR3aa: CASSLVPLNSGELFF
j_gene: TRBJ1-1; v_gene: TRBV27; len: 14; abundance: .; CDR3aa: CASSSGRGGTEAFF
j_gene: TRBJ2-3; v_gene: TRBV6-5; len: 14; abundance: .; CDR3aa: CASSSGLFTDTQYF
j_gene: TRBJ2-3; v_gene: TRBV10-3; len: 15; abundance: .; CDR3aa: CAIRRTSGWTDTQYF
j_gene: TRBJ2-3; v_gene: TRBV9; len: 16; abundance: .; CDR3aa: CASSVVGGRPSDTQYF
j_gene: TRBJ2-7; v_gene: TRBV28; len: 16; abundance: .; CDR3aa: CASSLADRDIFDEQYF
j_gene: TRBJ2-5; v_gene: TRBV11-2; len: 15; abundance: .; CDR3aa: CASSFAGGLQETQYF
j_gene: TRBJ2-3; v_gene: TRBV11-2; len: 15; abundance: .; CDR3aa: CASSRGLAGTDTQYF